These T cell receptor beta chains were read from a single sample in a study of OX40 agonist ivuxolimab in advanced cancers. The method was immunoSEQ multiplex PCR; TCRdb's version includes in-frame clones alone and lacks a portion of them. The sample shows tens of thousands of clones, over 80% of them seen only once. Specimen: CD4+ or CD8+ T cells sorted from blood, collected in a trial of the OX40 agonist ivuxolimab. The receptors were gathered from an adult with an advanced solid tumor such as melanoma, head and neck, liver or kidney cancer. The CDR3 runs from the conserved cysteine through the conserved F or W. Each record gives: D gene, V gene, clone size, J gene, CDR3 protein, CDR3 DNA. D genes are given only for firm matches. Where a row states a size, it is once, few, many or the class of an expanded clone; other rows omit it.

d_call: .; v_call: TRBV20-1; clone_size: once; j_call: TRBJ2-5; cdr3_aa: CGAGPPETQYF; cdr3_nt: TGCGGTGCGGGACCGCCAGAGACCCAGTACTTC
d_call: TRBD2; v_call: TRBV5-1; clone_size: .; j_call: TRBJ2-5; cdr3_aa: CASSDLLAGVQETQYF; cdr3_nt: TGCGCCAGCAGCGACCTACTAGCGGGGGTCCAAGAGACCCAGTACTTC
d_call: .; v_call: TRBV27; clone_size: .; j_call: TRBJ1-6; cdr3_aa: CASSLAFHSPLHF; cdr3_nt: TGTGCCAGCAGTTTGGCGTTTCATTCACCCCTCCACTTT
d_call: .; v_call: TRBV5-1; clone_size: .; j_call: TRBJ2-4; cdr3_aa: CASSLGQDTLAKNIQYF; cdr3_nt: TGCGCCAGCAGCTTGGGACAGGACACTCTAGCCAAAAACATTCAGTACTTC
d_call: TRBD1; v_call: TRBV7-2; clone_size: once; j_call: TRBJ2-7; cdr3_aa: CASSFGQGGEQYF; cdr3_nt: TGTGCCAGCAGCTTCGGACAGGGCGGGGAGCAGTACTTC
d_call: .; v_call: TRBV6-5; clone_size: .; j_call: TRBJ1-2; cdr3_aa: CASSQVAGANYGYTF; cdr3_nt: TGTGCCAGCAGCCAAGTGGCGGGGGCGAACTATGGCTACACCTTC
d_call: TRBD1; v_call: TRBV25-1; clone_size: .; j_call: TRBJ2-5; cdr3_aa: CASSPGQGLETQYF; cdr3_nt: TGTGCCAGCAGTCCTGGACAGGGTTTGGAGACCCAGTACTTC
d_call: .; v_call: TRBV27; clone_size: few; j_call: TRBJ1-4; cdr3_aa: CASSRGTNEKLFF; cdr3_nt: TGTGCCAGCAGCAGGGGAACTAATGAAAAACTGTTTTTT
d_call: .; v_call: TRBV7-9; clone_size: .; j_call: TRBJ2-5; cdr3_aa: CASSSPGTFQETQYF; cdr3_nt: TGTGCCAGCAGCTCCCCCGGGACGTTTCAAGAGACCCAGTACTTC
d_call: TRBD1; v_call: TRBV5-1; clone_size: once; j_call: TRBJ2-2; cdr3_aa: CASSLGLGQGSGELFF; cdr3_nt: TGCGCCAGCAGCTTGGGTCTAGGACAGGGCAGCGGGGAGCTGTTTTTT
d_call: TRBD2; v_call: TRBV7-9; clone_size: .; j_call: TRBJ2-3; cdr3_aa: CASSLSEASGTTDTQYF; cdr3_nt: TGTGCCAGCAGCTTAAGCGAGGCTAGCGGGACTACAGATACGCAGTATTTT
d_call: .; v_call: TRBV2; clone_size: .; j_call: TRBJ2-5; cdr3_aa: CASRADGGRAKTQYF; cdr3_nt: TGTGCCAGCAGGGCCGACGGGGGGCGCGCGAAGACCCAGTACTTC
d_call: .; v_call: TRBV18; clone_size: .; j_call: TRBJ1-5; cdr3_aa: CASSPLRNSNQPQHF; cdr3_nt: TGTGCCAGCTCACCACTACGGAATAGCAATCAGCCCCAGCATTTT
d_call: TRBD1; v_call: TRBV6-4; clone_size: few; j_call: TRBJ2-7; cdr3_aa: CASRASGTGAPSSPYEQYF; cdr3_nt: TGTGCCAGCAGGGCTTCCGGGACAGGGGCCCCAAGTTCCCCCTACGAGCAGTACTTC
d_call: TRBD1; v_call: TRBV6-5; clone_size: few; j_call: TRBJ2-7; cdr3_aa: CASWTGQPYEQYF; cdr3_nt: TGTGCCAGTTGGACAGGGCAACCCTACGAGCAGTACTTC
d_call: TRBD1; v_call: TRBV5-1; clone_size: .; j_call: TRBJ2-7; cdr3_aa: CASRITGGSYEQYF; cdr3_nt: TGCGCCAGCAGAATCACAGGGGGTTCCTACGAGCAGTACTTC
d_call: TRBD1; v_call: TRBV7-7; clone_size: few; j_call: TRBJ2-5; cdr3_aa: CASSYDRVQTQYF; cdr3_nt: TGTGCCAGCAGCTACGACAGGGTACAGACCCAGTACTTC
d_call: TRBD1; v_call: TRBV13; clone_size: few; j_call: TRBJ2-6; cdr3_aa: CASSQGGEYSGANVLTF; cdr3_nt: TGTGCCAGCAGCCAAGGGGGCGAGTATTCTGGGGCCAACGTCCTGACTTTC
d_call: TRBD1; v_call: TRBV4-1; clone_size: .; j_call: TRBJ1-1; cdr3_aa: CASSPGQGIGGMNTEAFF; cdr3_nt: TGCGCCAGCAGCCCGGGACAGGGGATCGGGGGCATGAACACTGAAGCTTTCTTT
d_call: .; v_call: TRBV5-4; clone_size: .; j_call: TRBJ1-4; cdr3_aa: CASSLGATNEKLFF; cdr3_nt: TGTGCCAGCAGCCTCGGGGCAACTAATGAAAAACTGTTTTTT
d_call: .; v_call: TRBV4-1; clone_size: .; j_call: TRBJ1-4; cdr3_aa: CASSQLQGRGGEEKLFF; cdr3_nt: TGCGCCAGCAGCCAACTACAGGGACGGGGAGGGGAGGAAAAACTGTTTTTT
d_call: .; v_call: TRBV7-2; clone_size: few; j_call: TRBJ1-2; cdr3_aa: CASSFNRESGYTF; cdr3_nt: TGTGCCAGCAGCTTCAACAGGGAAAGTGGCTACACCTTC
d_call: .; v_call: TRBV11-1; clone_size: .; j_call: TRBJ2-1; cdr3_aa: CASSQEGFSSYNEQFF; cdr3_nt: TGTGCCAGCAGCCAAGAGGGGTTCAGCTCCTACAATGAGCAGTTCTTC
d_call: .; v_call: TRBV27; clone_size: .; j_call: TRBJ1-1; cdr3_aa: CASNRAGGMDTEAFF; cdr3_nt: TGTGCCAGCAACAGAGCGGGGGGGATGGACACTGAAGCTTTCTTT
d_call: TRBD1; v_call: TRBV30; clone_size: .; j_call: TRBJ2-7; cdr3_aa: CAWSKGQGRYEQYF; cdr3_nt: TGTGCCTGGAGTAAGGGACAGGGTAGGTACGAGCAGTACTTC
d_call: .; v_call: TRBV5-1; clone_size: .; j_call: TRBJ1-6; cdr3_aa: CASSLDTNYNSPLHF; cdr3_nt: TGCGCCAGCAGCTTAGACACGAACTATAATTCACCCCTCCACTTT
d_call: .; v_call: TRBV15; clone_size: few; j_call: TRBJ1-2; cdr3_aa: CATSRDRNYGYTF; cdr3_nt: TGTGCCACCAGCAGAGATCGGAACTATGGCTACACCTTC
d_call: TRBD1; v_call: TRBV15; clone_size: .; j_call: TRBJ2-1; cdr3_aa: CATSRERGQGAREQFF; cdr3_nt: TGTGCCACCAGCAGAGAACGGGGCCAGGGGGCGCGCGAGCAGTTCTTC
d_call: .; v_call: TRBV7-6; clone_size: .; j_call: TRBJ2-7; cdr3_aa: CASSLEAGTSYEQYF; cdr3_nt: TGTGCCAGCAGCTTAGAGGCGGGGACGTCCTACGAGCAGTACTTC
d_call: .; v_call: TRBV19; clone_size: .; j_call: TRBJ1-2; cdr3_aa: CASTQGQNYGYTF; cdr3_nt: TGTGCCAGTACCCAAGGACAGAACTATGGCTACACCTTC
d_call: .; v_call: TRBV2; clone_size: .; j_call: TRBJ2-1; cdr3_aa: CASRVYNEQFF; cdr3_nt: TGTGCCAGCAGAGTATACAATGAGCAGTTCTTC
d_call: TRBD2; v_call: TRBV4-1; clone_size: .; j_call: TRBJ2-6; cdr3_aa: CASSPAGGPGANVLTF; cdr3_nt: TGCGCCAGCAGCCCAGCGGGGGGGCCTGGGGCCAACGTCCTGACTTTC
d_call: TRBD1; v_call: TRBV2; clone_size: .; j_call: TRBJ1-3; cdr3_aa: CASSSTGVGNTIYF; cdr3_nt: TGTGCCAGCAGTTCAACAGGGGTCGGAAACACCATATATTTT
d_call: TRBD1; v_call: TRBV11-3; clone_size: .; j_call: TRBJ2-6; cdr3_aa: CASSSGQGLGANVLTF; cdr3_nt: TGTGCCAGCAGCTCAGGACAGGGGCTCGGGGCCAACGTCCTGACTTTC
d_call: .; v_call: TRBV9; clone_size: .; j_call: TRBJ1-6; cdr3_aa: CASSVESYNSPLHF; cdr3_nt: TGTGCCAGCAGCGTAGAGTCCTATAATTCACCCCTCCACTTT
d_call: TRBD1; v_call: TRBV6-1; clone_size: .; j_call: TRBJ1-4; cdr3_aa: CASSENRGGEKLFF; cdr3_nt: TGTGCCAGCAGTGAAAACAGGGGAGGAGAAAAACTGTTTTTT
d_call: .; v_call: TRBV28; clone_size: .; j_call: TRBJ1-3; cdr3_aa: CASWDSGNTIYF; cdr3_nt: TGTGCCAGCTGGGACTCAGGAAACACCATATATTTT
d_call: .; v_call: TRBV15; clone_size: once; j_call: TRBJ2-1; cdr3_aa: CATSRAFSNEQFF; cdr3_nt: TGTGCCACCAGCAGAGCCTTCTCCAATGAGCAGTTCTTC
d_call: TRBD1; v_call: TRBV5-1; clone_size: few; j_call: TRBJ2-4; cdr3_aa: CASSLGDRGLAKNIQYF; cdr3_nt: TGCGCCAGCAGCTTGGGGGACAGGGGGCTGGCCAAAAACATTCAGTACTTC
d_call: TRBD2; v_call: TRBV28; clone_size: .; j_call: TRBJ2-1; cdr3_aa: CASSPGGGSEQFF; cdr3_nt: TGTGCCAGCAGTCCCGGCGGGGGGAGTGAGCAGTTCTTC
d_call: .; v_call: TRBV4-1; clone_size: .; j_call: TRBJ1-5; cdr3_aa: CASSQDWTRGAYSNQPQHF; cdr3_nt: TGCGCCAGCAGCCAAGATTGGACCCGGGGGGCCTATAGCAATCAGCCCCAGCATTTT
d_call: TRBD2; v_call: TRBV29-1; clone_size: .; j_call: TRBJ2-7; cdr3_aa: CSVSGTRGLLYEQYF; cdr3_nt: TGCAGCGTCTCCGGGACTAGGGGCCTCCTCTACGAGCAGTACTTC
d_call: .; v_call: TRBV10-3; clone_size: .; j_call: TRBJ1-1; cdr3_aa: CAISESWGGTEAFF; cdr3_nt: TGTGCCATCAGTGAGTCGTGGGGGGGCACTGAAGCTTTCTTT
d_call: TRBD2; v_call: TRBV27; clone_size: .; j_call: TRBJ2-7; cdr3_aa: CASSLSLAGAGDEQYF; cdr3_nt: TGTGCCAGCAGTTTATCGCTAGCGGGAGCTGGCGACGAGCAGTACTTC